This T cell receptor (beta chain) came from a study of blood T cell repertoires in COVID-19 (dated by TCRdb to 2018 to 2020). Background for the entire study: The collaborator samples originated in the United States, Italy and Spain and spanned the acute and convalescent phases of COVID-19. The prospective study material was composed of cDNA or gDNA derived from T cells, B-cell-depleted T cells, or PBMCs. Subjects who had been exposed to COVID-19, were actively infected with it, or had recovered from it provided the deeply sampled blood TCRbeta repertoires that made up the dataset. A freely available public database, intended as a resource for researchers studying the immune response to SARS-CoV-2, is where the repertoires were released. Samples were obtained from the ongoing ImmuneRACE study (first 160 participants) and from about 1,300 subjects provided by 6 global collaborators. Nearly every sample came with metadata listing a de-identified subject ID, COVID-19 status, age in years and sex. Where available, HLA class I and class II types were taken from metadata supplied by the sample provider and were not determined by assay-based typing. Overall study outcomes, separate from this receptor: The amount of clinical and demographic metadata varied by source and participant and was provided uncurated.

Via the germline V gene, CDR1 is SGHTA and CDR2 FQGNSA. At the junction V is shortened by 5 bases and J by 7 bases; bases outside the gene matches: 9. There are 16 amino acids in the CDR3, from cysteine to phenylalanine inclusive. Only the CDR3 region is kept as DNA, spanning 48 bases read in frame from base 1. TCRbeta CDR3 regions were amplified from genomic DNA by means of the immunoSEQ Assay, a bias-controlled multiplex PCR. On the authors' methods: The number of nucleated cells in each sample was estimated by amplification of reference gene primers within the assay. To quantify the absolute abundance of each unique TCRbeta CDR3 rearrangement, sequence reads were collapsed and filtered. For each sample, productive Simpson clonality was calculated as the square root of Simpson's diversity index over productive rearrangements. The table comes from immuneACCESS by way of TCRdb, which keeps in-frame sequences with V and J called. Part of the clones is missing from these tables; in studies checked, under half for an unresolved V gene and the rest for unknown reasons. The D gene and trimming were derived from the DNA, and the V and J assignments and clone size from that table. The sample data list about 240,000 clones, and approximately 83% of these were observed just once. The ten largest clones add up to 1.5% to 2% of the sample.

Another Seattle source contributed samples from volunteer blood donors who had recovered from COVID-19. The collaborating institutions used their own protocols to collect whole blood in K2EDTA tubes. For TCRbeta analysis, collaborators shipped samples as frozen whole blood, isolated PBMCs, or DNA extracted from either of those sample types. Comment on this clone: Its target antigen remains unknown. Qualities for individual bases were not recorded, and no much larger clone is one base off.

Sequencing used peripheral blood. The receptor's source is a man younger than 40 who had recovered from COVID-19. The rearrangement combines TRBV7-2 with TRBJ2-3; the central 13 bases match TRBD2. The CDR3 region reads CASSLTTSGGANTQYF. The DNA sequence is TGTGCCAGCAGCCTAACTACTAGCGGGGGGGCTAATACGCAGTATTTT.